Listed here are 20 T cell receptor beta chains from one sample, sequenced in a study of blood T cell repertoires in COVID-19. Sequenced by immunoSEQ multiplex PCR; TCRdb stores in-frame clones only, minus some. The sample lists about 68,000 clones, roughly 80% occurring once. Source material: peripheral blood. The receptors derive from a man in his fifties or sixties with active COVID-19.

CDR3 sequence: CAWGQTNTEAFF. CDR3 nucleotide sequence: TGTGCCTGGGGACAGACCAACACTGAAGCTTTCTTT. This sequence joins TRBV30 and TRBJ1-1; the D gene is possibly TRBD1 (6 bases). CDR1 is GTSNPN and CDR2 is SVGIG in the germline V gene (reference sequence). CDR3 length equals 12 residues. Between the trimmed V and J ends, which lost 5 bases and 2 bases, there was a span of 9 bases.

The chain uses TRBV5-6 and TRBJ2-7; maybe TRBD1 (6 bases). The CDR3 is 16 amino acids. V was trimmed by 4 bases and J by 4 bases, leaving 21 bases between them. Germline CDR1 reads SGHDT; CDR2 reads YYEEEE. This CDR3 is CASSAHGQIPLYEQYF. The CDR3 bases are TGTGCCAGCAGCGCCCACGGACAGATTCCCCTGTACGAGCAGTACTTC.

The chain has TRBV11-2 and TRBJ2-1, with TRBD2 matching over 12 bases. This CDR3 contains 15 residues. The V gene's germline CDR1 is SGHAT and CDR2 FQNNGV. V lost 5 bases, J lost 3 bases, and 2 bases stayed unmatched. CDR3 protein: CASSRTSGDYNEQFF. CDR3 nucleotides: TGTGCCAGCAGCCGGACTAGCGGGGACTACAATGAGCAGTTCTTC.

The genes are TRBV30 and TRBJ1-6; D is unresolved. V was clipped by 0 bases and J by 7 bases, with 7 bases between them. Germline V lookup: CDR1 GTSNPN, CDR2 SVGIG (reference sequence). CDR3 size: 13 residues. CDR3 amino acids: CAWSVQQNSPLHF. CDR3 bases: TGTGCCTGGAGTGTACAGCAGAATTCACCCCTCCACTTT.

This clone has a handful of counts. Sequence at one end of the junction differs from germline and may be a read error. The chain uses TRBV5-1 and TRBJ1-5, with D possibly being TRBD1 (6 bases). CDR3 length equals 14 residues. The germline V gene encodes CDR1 SGHRS and CDR2 YFSETQ. The CDR3, as DNA: TGCGCCAGCAGCTTAGGGGGAAGCACTCAGCCCCAGCATTTT. Translation: CASSLGGSTQPQHF.

CDR3 residues: CASSSTSGRPENTQYF. CDR3 nucleotides: TGTGCCAGCAGCTCAACTAGCGGGAGGCCCGAGAATACGCAGTATTTT. The rearrangement links TRBV7-8 to TRBJ2-3, with 12 bases that match TRBD2. The V and J ends lost 4 bases and 7 bases, in that order; junction bases with no gene match: 9. Germline CDR1 SGHVS, CDR2 FQNEAQ. The CDR3 has 16 residues.

The gene calls are TRBV7-8 and TRBJ1-5, with D unclear. The CDR3 is 18 residues long. V was shortened by 0 bases and J by 0 bases, with 15 bases between the two germline ends. Germline V CDR1 and CDR2: SGHVS, FQNEAQ. CDR3 region: CASSLARLGLYSNQPQHF. CDR3 nucleotides: TGTGCCAGCAGCTTAGCCAGACTCGGGTTGTATAGCAATCAGCCCCAGCATTTT. Using reference TRBV7-8 and TRBJ1-5 for the parts outside the CDR3, the full variable domain is GAGVSQSPRYKVAKRGQDVALRCDPISGHVSLFWYQQALGQGPEFLTYFQNEAQLDKSGLPSDRFFAERPEGSVSTLKIQRTQQEDSAVYLCASSLARLGLYSNQPQHFGDGTRLSIL.

The chain carries TRBV4-1 and TRBJ2-1; TRBD2 aligns across 8 bases. This CDR3 is built from 17 residues. V lost 0 bases, J lost 1 base, and 5 bases stayed unmatched. The germline gives CDR1 MGHRA, CDR2 YSYEKL. CDR3 sequence reads: CASSQDYGGVSYNEQFF. The CDR3 DNA follows: TGCGCCAGCAGCCAAGACTACGGGGGGGTTTCCTACAATGAGCAGTTCTTC.

This clone came up once. This chain uses TRBV19 with TRBJ2-4; 7 nucleotides agree with TRBD2. The CDR3 is 14 amino acids. In germline, CDR1 is LNHDA, CDR2 SQIVND (reference sequence). V shed 5 bases, J shed 7 bases, and the junction held 8 bases outside the gene matches. CDR3 sequence reads: CASSVRGEGNIQYF. The CDR3, as DNA: TGTGCCAGTAGTGTCCGGGGGGAAGGGAACATTCAGTACTTC.

V usage is TRBV18 and J usage is TRBJ1-2; D remains ambiguous. CDR3 length: 12 amino acids. CDR1 is KGHSH and CDR2 is LQKENI in the germline V gene. Trimming took 3 bases from V and 8 from J, leaving 10 bases between them. The CDR3 bases are TGTGCCAGCTCACCGCCTTGGGAGGGCTACACCTTC. It encodes CASSPPWEGYTF.

The V and J genes are TRBV11-2 and TRBJ1-1; 7 bases line up with TRBD1. Germline CDR1 is SGHAT and CDR2 is FQNNGV. The CDR3 totals 17 residues. Germline trimming cut 1 base from V and 4 bases from J; bases unmatched to any gene: 12. The CDR3 DNA sequence: TGTGCCAGCAGCTTAGGGAACCTAGGGGGCTCGGGCACTGAAGCTTTCTTT. This sequence encodes CASSLGNLGGSGTEAFF. Complete variable domain (other parts from reference TRBV11-2 and TRBJ1-1): EAGVAQSPRYKIIEKRQSVAFWCNPISGHATLYWYQQILGQGPKLLIQFQNNGVVDDSQLPKDRFSAERLKGVDSTLKIQPAKLEDSAVYLCASSLGNLGGSGTEAFFGQGTRLTVV.

The sample holds a few counts of this clone. V usage is TRBV18 and J usage is TRBJ2-7; tentatively, D is TRBD2 (6 bases). CDR1 KGHSH and CDR2 LQKENI come from the germline V gene. The CDR3 consists of 12 residues. With 7 bases removed from V and 6 bases from J, the gap between germline ends came to 13 bases. The CDR3 sequence: CASFKLGGEQYF. As DNA, the CDR3 is TGTGCCAGCTTCAAACTCGGGGGCGAGCAGTACTTC. Looking up the rest from reference TRBV18 and TRBJ2-7 gives the full variable domain: NAGVMQNPRHLVRRRGQEARLRCSPMKGHSHVYWYRQLPEEGLKFMVYLQKENIIDESGMPKERFSAEFPKEGPSILRIQQVVRGDSAAYFCASFKLGGEQYFGPGTRLTVT.

This chain links TRBV5-1 with TRBJ1-2, with a weak D call TRBD1 (5 bases). Germline lookup yields CDR1 SGHRS and CDR2 YFSETQ. This CDR3 is built from 14 residues. V was cut by 0 bases and J by 4 bases, with 10 bases left in between. The DNA for the CDR3 is TGCGCCAGCAGCTTGGTATCCGGGGGCTATGGCTACACCTTC. It translates to CASSLVSGGYGYTF.

The J gene is TRBJ2-1, the V gene TRBV4-1; 9 positions agree with TRBD1. Germline loops: CDR1 MGHRA, CDR2 YSYEKL. The CDR3 consists of 15 residues. V was clipped by 1 base and J by 7 bases; unmatched bases: 5. In nucleotides, the CDR3 is TGCGCCAGCAGCCAAGTGGGACAGGGACCGAATGAGCAGTTCTTC. Its translation: CASSQVGQGPNEQFF.

Concerning this clone itself: This same CDR3 is encoded by further DNA sequences in the sample. The J gene is TRBJ2-5, the V gene TRBV9; the D gene is possibly TRBD2 (5 bases). Between the trimmed V and J ends, which lost 0 bases and 5 bases, there was a span of 5 bases. Germline V gene data show CDR1 as SGDLS and CDR2 as YYNGEE. This CDR3 region has 12 residues. CDR3 region: CASSVGGETQYF. In nucleotides, the CDR3 is TGTGCCAGCAGCGTAGGCGGGGAGACCCAGTACTTC.

The rearrangement uses TRBV5-6 and TRBJ2-1, with TRBD2 matching over 9 bases. The CDR3 has 16 residues. The germline V gene has CDR1 SGHDT and CDR2 YYEEEE. The J segment lost 2 bases and the V segment lost 0 bases, leaving 3 bases of the junction unmatched. CDR3 in DNA: TGTGCCAGCAGCTTGGGGGTAGCGGGGGCCTACAATGAGCAGTTCTTC. As protein: CASSLGVAGAYNEQFF.

This clone was picked up one time. V gene TRBV9 combines with J gene TRBJ1-3; D unresolved. Germline CDR1 is SGDLS and CDR2 is YYNGEE. There are 17 residues in the CDR3. The ends were cut back, 4 bases at V and 0 bases at J, with 17 bases in the middle. CDR3 bases: TGTGCCAGCAGCCTCGTCCGGGAACCGCGCTCTGGAAACACCATATATTTT. Translating it yields CASSLVREPRSGNTIYF.

This chain links TRBV2 with TRBJ1-1, with D unclear. Germline lookup yields CDR1 SNHLY and CDR2 FYNNEI. The CDR3 consists of 13 residues. V was trimmed by 1 base and J by 3 bases, leaving 6 bases between them. The CDR3 sequence is CASSEERYTEAFF. The CDR3 coding sequence is TGTGCCAGCAGTGAAGAACGGTACACTGAAGCTTTCTTT. The variable domain in full, with the rest retrieved from reference TRBV2 and TRBJ1-1, is EPEVTQTPSHQVTQMGQEVILRCVPISNHLYFYWYRQILGQKVEFLVSFYNNEISEKSEIFDDQFSVERPDGSNFTLKIRSTKLEDSAMYFCASSEERYTEAFFGQGTRLTVV.

The chain carries TRBV6-5 and TRBJ2-1, with D possibly TRBD1 on 6 matching bases. The V end lost 5 bases, the J end lost 4 bases, and 15 bases lay between the germline ends. In germline, CDR1 is MNHEY, CDR2 SVGAGI. CDR3 size: 15 residues. The CDR3 DNA reads as TGTGCCAGCAGTCCCCGGGACACAGCATACAATGAGCAGTTCTTC. Protein product: CASSPRDTAYNEQFF.

Details on this clone: One end of the junction is discordant with germline, which a read error may explain. V is TRBV5-1 and J is TRBJ2-1; TRBD1 matches 8 bases. The germline gives CDR1 SGHRS, CDR2 YFSETQ. The CDR3 has 16 amino acids. The CDR3 loop is CASSLADRGFYSEQFF. In DNA form, the CDR3 reads TGCGCCAGCAGCTTGGCCGACAGGGGATTTTACAGTGAGCAGTTCTTC.